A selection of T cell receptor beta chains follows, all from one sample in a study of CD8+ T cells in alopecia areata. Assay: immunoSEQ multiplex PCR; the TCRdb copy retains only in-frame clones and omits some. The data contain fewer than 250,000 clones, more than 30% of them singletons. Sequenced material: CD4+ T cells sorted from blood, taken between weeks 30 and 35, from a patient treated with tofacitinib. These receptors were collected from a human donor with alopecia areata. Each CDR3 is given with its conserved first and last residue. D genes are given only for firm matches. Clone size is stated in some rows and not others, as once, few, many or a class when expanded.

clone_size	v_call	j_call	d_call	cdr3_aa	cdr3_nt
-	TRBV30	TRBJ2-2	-	CAWSIGPNTGELFF	TGTGCCTGGTCCATAGGGCCCAACACCGGGGAGCTGTTTTTT
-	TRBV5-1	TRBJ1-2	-	CASSSENQGIGYTF	TGCGCCAGCAGCTCCGAGAATCAGGGTATTGGCTACACCTTC
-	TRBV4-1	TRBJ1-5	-	CASSQDQDFSNQPQHF	TGCGCCAGCAGCCAAGACCAGGATTTTAGCAATCAGCCCCAGCATTTT
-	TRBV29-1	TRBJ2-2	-	CSVARRGWTGELFF	TGCAGCGTTGCACGGAGGGGATGGACCGGGGAGCTGTTTTTT
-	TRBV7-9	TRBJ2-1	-	CASTVAVVHEQFF	TGTGCCAGCACGGTAGCGGTTGTGCATGAGCAGTTCTTC
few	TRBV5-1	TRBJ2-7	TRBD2	CASSLVTSGYSYEQYF	TGCGCCAGCAGCTTGGTGACTAGCGGGTACTCCTACGAGCAGTACTTC
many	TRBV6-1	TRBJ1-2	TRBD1	CASTEGQGHIYGYTF	TGTGCCAGCACTGAAGGACAGGGACATATCTATGGCTACACCTTC
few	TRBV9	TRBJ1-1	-	CASSSQGVPNTEAFF	TGTGCCAGCAGCTCTCAGGGTGTCCCCAACACTGAAGCTTTCTTT
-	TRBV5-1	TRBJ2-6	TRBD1	CASSLQGSGANVLTF	TGCGCCAGCAGCTTACAGGGGTCTGGGGCCAACGTCCTGACTTTC
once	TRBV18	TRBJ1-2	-	CASSPAGFGIYGYTF	TGTGCCAGCTCACCGGCCGGTTTCGGGATCTATGGCTACACCTTC
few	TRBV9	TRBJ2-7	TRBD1	CATPTRDRGDEQYF	TGTGCCACTCCTACCCGTGACAGGGGGGACGAGCAGTACTTC
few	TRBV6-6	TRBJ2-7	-	CASSFFGDSAYEQYF	TGTGCCAGCAGTTTCTTCGGGGATTCGGCCTACGAGCAGTACTTC
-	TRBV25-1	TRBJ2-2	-	CASGGGRDRANTGELFF	TGTGCCAGCGGGGGGGGAAGAGACAGGGCCAACACCGGGGAGCTGTTTTTT
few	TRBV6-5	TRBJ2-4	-	CASSDFGASKNIQYF	TGTGCCAGCAGTGACTTCGGGGCGTCCAAAAACATTCAGTACTTC
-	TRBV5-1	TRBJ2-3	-	CASSLAAAKGDTQYF	TGCGCCAGCAGCTTGGCCGCCGCCAAGGGAGATACGCAGTATTTT
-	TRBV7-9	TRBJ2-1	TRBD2	CASRPGTGLRTSGGNEQFF	TGTGCCAGCAGACCTGGGACAGGGTTAAGGACTAGCGGGGGAAATGAGCAGTTCTTC
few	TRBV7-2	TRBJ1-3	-	CASSPRQSTESTIYF	TGTGCCAGCAGCCCGCGGCAGTCAACCGAAAGCACCATATATTTT
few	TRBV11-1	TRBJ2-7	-	CASSPSSLSYEQYF	TGTGCCAGCAGCCCCTCATCGCTCTCCTACGAGCAGTACTTC
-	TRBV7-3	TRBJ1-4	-	CASSLSGAGDEKLFF	TGTGCCAGCAGCTTAAGTGGCGCAGGAGATGAAAAACTGTTTTTT
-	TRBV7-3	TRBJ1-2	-	CASSSRLGDGYTF	TGTGCCAGCAGCTCACGCTTGGGCGATGGCTACACCTTC
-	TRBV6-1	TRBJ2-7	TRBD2	CASKERLAAYEQYF	TGTGCCAGTAAAGAACGACTAGCGGCCTACGAGCAGTACTTC
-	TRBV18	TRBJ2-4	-	CASTPGIAKNIQYF	TGTGCCAGCACACCAGGGATAGCCAAAAACATTCAGTACTTC
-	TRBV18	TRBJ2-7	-	CASSAGGYEQYF	TGTGCCAGCTCAGCCGGCGGCTACGAGCAGTACTTC
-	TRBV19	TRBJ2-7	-	CASRFGYEQYF	TGTGCCAGTAGGTTCGGTTACGAGCAGTACTTC
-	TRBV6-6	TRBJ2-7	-	CASSYLAGQSYEQYF	TGTGCCAGCAGTTACTTGGCAGGGCAGTCCTACGAGCAGTACTTC
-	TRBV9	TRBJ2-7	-	CASSPGVSYEQYF	TGTGCCAGCAGTCCAGGTGTCTCCTACGAGCAGTACTTC
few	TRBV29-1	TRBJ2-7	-	CSVERSYEQYF	TGCAGCGTTGAGCGCTCCTACGAGCAGTACTTC
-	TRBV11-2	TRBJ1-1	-	CASSFWGSGTEAFF	TGTGCCAGCAGCTTTTGGGGTTCGGGCACTGAAGCTTTCTTT
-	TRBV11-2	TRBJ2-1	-	CASSSDAGARSYNEQFF	TGTGCCAGCAGCTCTGATGCGGGGGCCCGCTCCTACAATGAGCAGTTCTTC